This TCR beta chain was profiled in a study of OX40 agonist ivuxolimab in advanced cancers. As for the study more broadly: Ivuxolimab, which targeted the costimulatory receptor OX40 (CD134), was an agonistic, fully human IgG2 monoclonal antibody. The paper covers the monotherapy dose-escalation part of the phase I ivuxolimab trial, which included N ≈ 50 patients. The point of sequencing TCRbeta in the periphery was to test whether ivuxolimab changed TCR sequence diversity and drove clonal T-cell expansion. Three dose-escalation patients achieved partial responses, one with hepatocellular carcinoma and two with cutaneous melanoma. A male proportion of 82.7% and a mean age of approximately 61 years, ranging from roughly 23 to 80, were recorded for the dose-escalation cohort. Intravenous ivuxolimab was administered to patients every 2 weeks at six dose levels: 0.01, 0.1, 0.3, 1.5, 3 and 10 mg/kg. Prior anti-PD-1, anti-PD-L1 or anti-CTLA-4 therapy was permitted, and about 40% of dose-escalation patients had received checkpoint inhibitors. Among the roughly 52 dose-escalation patients, around 19 had hepatocellular carcinoma, roughly 15 melanoma, 9 renal cell carcinoma and 9 head and neck cancer. Overall study results and their limits: On average, CD8+ T cells showed more expanded clones than CD4+ T cells after ivuxolimab. The antigen specificity of the peripheral T cells that underwent clonal expansion was not determined. In the 0.1-3.0 mg/kg groups, partial responders had among the lowest normalized peripheral clonal expansion, particularly in CD8+ T cells. Low levels of normalized T-cell clonal expansion were also shown by some nonresponding patients. At doses of 0.1 to 3.0 mg/kg, clonal expansion of both CD4+ and CD8+ T cells in blood was seen between baseline and week 6.

About this clone: Its antigen has not been determined. Nothing much larger sits one base from this clone, and base qualities are not available.

Genomic DNA was isolated from the sorted cells so that the TCRbeta CDR3 region could be sequenced. The immunoSEQ Assay was used for sequencing of TCRbeta CDR3 regions. Not all clones reach the TCRdb copy of this immuneACCESS table, which keeps in-frame sequences only. Checked studies attribute under half of the gap to unresolved V genes and leave the rest unexplained. The sample contains 85,000 to 100,000 clones, 85% to 95% of them found a single time. The ten largest clones add up to roughly 0.26% of the sample. Taken from cysteine to phenylalanine, the CDR3 has 14 residues. The CDR3 DNA has 42 bases and is translated from base 1. CDR1 and CDR2 are read off the germline V gene (reference sequence) as GTSNPN and SVGIG. The trial excluded patients who had a history of autoimmune disease or who were on systemic immunosuppression. Peripheral blood for TCR sequencing was drawn from every dose cohort at baseline, at cycle 4 day 1 and at cycle 7 day 1. The samples were drawn from a first-in-human, open-label, multicenter phase I dose-escalation trial of ivuxolimab. The trial enrolled adults with locally advanced or metastatic head and neck squamous cell, hepatocellular, melanoma or renal cell carcinoma. Before TCR sequencing, CD4+ T cells and CD8+ T cells from peripheral blood were sorted into separate populations.

Specimen: CD4+ or CD8+ T cells sorted from blood, collected in a trial of the OX40 agonist ivuxolimab. The rearranged segments are TRBV30 and TRBJ2-1; the D gene could be either TRBD1 or TRBD2, each agreeing at 5 bases. The source is an adult with an advanced solid tumor such as melanoma, head and neck, liver or kidney cancer. The nucleotide sequence reads TGTGCTCAGACCGGGACCCCTCCCCACAGTGAGCAGTTCTTC. Translated, this gives CAQTGTPPHSEQFF.